One and the same sample provided the 5 T cell receptor beta chains below, sequenced in a study of cytomegalovirus exposure and HLA in healthy donors. Primers included in the PCR were 60 Vbeta and 13 Jbeta primers. Measured with immunoSEQ multiplex PCR; TCRdb has only the in-frame clones, and not every one. Here the sample spans 130,000 or so clones, 75% being singletons. Input material: PBMCs. The receptors were gathered from a young man in good health and CMV-seronegative.

The V and J genes are TRBV9 and TRBJ2-5, with D unclear. The CDR3 runs 13 residues. V dropped 0 bases and J dropped 3 bases, with 6 bases sitting between them. Germline CDR1 reads SGDLS; CDR2 reads YYNGEE. DNA for the CDR3: TGTGCCAGCAGCGTAGCTAAAGAAGAGACCCAGTACTTC. This translates into CASSVAKEETQYF.

The rearrangement joins TRBV6-1 to TRBJ1-2; 7 positions match TRBD1. The V gene end was trimmed by 8 bases and the J gene end by 8 bases; junction bases not matched to a gene: 11. Per germline, CDR1 MNHNS and CDR2 SASEGT. This CDR3 has 13 residues. The CDR3 region has the DNA TGTGCCAGCGCTTGGGACAGCCTTGACGGCTACACCTTC. It encodes CASAWDSLDGYTF.

Remarks on this clone: Sequence at one end of the junction differs from germline and may be a read error. The rearrangement uses TRBV11-2 and TRBJ2-1, with 10 bases lining up with TRBD2. The CDR3 consists of 15 residues. In germline, CDR1 is SGHAT, CDR2 FQNNGV. CDR3 coding DNA: TGTGCCAGCAGTCGAAGCGGGGGGGCAGGGAATGAGCAGCTCTTC. This codes for CASSRSGGAGNEQLF.

This clone appeared a few times. The sample contains more than one DNA sequence encoding this CDR3. The V and J genes are TRBV27 and TRBJ2-2; 10 bases align to TRBD1. This CDR3 has 16 amino acids. The V and J ends lost 6 bases and 4 bases, in that order; junction bases with no gene match: 8. Germline V gene sequence: CDR1 MNHEY, CDR2 SMNVEV (reference sequence). CDR3: CASSNPGQGSTGELFF. The DNA of the CDR3 is TGTGCCAGCAGCAATCCGGGACAGGGGTCCACCGGGGAGCTGTTTTTT.

J is TRBJ1-1 and V is TRBV7-8; TRBD1 aligns across 7 bases. The CDR3 sequence is 12 residues long. Germline CDR1 and CDR2: SGHVS and FQNEAQ. The V and J ends lost 4 bases and 7 bases, in that order; junction bases with no gene match: 3. CDR3 nucleotide sequence: TGTGCCAGCAGCTCCGGGACAGTTGAAGCTTTCTTT. This encodes CASSSGTVEAFF.